Given below is one T cell receptor beta chain in context. Its specificity is unknown. The data are from a study of post-analysis software for immune sequencing data. At the level of the study: Included courses were relapsing-remitting and secondary progressive multiple sclerosis; progressive-relapsing multiple sclerosis was also included. Study results and limitations: Compared with controls, patients showed significantly lower normalized Chao1 diversity. Patients used about five TRBV segments, including TRBV5-6, TRBV5-1 and TRBV20-1, more often than controls.

Unique molecular identifiers tagged the TCR beta cDNA libraries. TCRdb reprocessed the PCR reads with MiXCR, giving one entry per CDR3 protein. The profile shows approximately 770,000 distinct CDR3 sequences, 46% of them singletons. Germline-derived CDR1 and CDR2 are MDHEN and SYDVKM. Trimming pared 3 bases from V and 0 bases from J, leaving 9 bases between. This CDR3 spans 14 amino acids. The source material was blood. The chain combines TRBV28 with TRBJ2-7; D is uncertain. The TCR was taken from a girl aged 5 to 17 with multiple sclerosis. The CDR3 DNA reads as TGTGCCAGCAGTTTCCCGCCTCTCTCCTACGAGCAGTACTTC. Residues: CASSFPPLSYEQYF.